Below are 20 T cell receptor beta chains sequenced from a single sample in a study of blood T cell repertoires in COVID-19. Some clones are missing from TCRdb's copy, which holds only in-frame ones; the method was immunoSEQ multiplex PCR. This sample has around 67,000 clones; approximately 89% occur once, and the top ten carry more than 8%. The source material was peripheral blood. The receptors originated from a human donor in a cohort sampled during active COVID-19.

This chain connects TRBV19 to TRBJ2-1; D is unclear. V shed 1 base and J shed 11 bases, with 18 bases lying between them. Germline CDR1 reads LNHDA; CDR2 reads SQIVND (reference sequence). The CDR3 spans 15 residues. The CDR3 DNA is TGTGCCAGTAGTATAGCCGGGTCGCCAGCCCCACAGCAGTTCTTC. Its protein product is CASSIAGSPAPQQFF. Based on the CDR3 plus reference TRBV19 and TRBJ2-1, the full variable domain is DGGITQSPKYLFRKEGQNVTLSCEQNLNHDAMYWYRQDPGQGLRLIYYSQIVNDFQKGDIAEGYSVSREKKESFPLTVTSAQKNPTAFYLCASSIAGSPAPQQFFGPGTRLTVL.

This clone is a singleton in its sample. The rearrangement joins TRBV6-5 to TRBJ2-7; the D is unclear. Trimming pared 5 bases from V and 2 bases from J, leaving 16 bases between. Germline V gene lookup returns CDR1 MNHEY and CDR2 SVGAGI. The CDR3 has 15 residues. CDR3 DNA: TGTGCCAGCAGTCGTCAGGCTGTTGGTGCCTACGAGCAGTACTTC. It translates to CASSRQAVGAYEQYF.

This chain joins TRBV5-1 and TRBJ2-7, with 7 bases matching TRBD1. This CDR3 comprises 14 residues. V dropped 6 bases and J dropped 0; count of bases not matched to a gene: 6. Germline lookup yields CDR1 SGHRS and CDR2 YFSETQ. The CDR3 DNA follows: TGCGCCAGCAAGGACCAGGGGGACTCCTACGAGCAGTACTTC. Translated, it gives CASKDQGDSYEQYF.

V is TRBV6-2 or TRBV6-3 and J is TRBJ1-2; D not resolved. The V gene's germline CDR1 is MNHEY and CDR2 SVGEGT. Between the trimmed V and J ends, which lost 2 bases and 5 bases, there was a span of 21 bases. This CDR3 is 17 amino acids long. CDR3 sequence (DNA): TGTGCCAGCAGTTACGGACGGAATGCCGGGGATTTATATGGCTACACCTTC. This codes for CASSYGRNAGDLYGYTF.

This sequence joins TRBV3-1 (or the pseudogene TRBV3-2) and TRBJ1-1, with D possibly matching TRBD1 (5 bases). The germline V gene has CDR1 LGHDT and CDR2 YNNKEL (reference sequence). V lost 1 base, J lost 4 bases, and 13 bases lay in between. The CDR3 length is 15 residues. CDR3 nucleotides: TGTGCCAGCAGCCAAGGCGTCAGGGATGGCACTGAAGCTTTCTTT. Encoded protein: CASSQGVRDGTEAFF.

This clone showed up just once. V and J are TRBV25-1 and TRBJ1-4, with D possibly matching TRBD1 (6 bases). There are 12 residues in the CDR3. Germline V gives CDR1 MGHDK, CDR2 SYGVNS. Between the trimmed V and J ends, which lost 7 bases and 13 bases, there was a span of 16 bases. The CDR3 sequence: CASTTGIGGLFF. Here the CDR3 DNA reads TGTGCCAGCACTACAGGGATAGGAGGACTGTTTTTT.

This clone was seen once. This chain joins TRBV9 and TRBJ2-7, with a possible D match to TRBD1 (5 bases). The CDR3 length is 15 residues. CDR1 SGDLS and CDR2 YYNGEE come from the germline V gene. V gave up 4 bases and J gave up 2 bases, with 16 bases separating them. The CDR3 sequence: CASSPTPQGTYEQYF. The CDR3 coding sequence is TGTGCCAGCAGCCCCACCCCCCAGGGTACCTACGAGCAGTACTTC.

V usage is TRBV19 and J usage is TRBJ2-7; TRBD1 aligns across 9 bases. CDR1 and CDR2 from the germline V gene are LNHDA and SQIVND (reference sequence). V trimming: 3 bases; J trimming: 2 bases; junction bases outside the gene matches: 5. The CDR3 sequence is 15 residues long. CDR3 residues: CASSMAGQGTYEQYF. The CDR3 DNA follows: TGTGCCAGTAGTATGGCGGGACAGGGAACCTACGAGCAGTACTTC. The complete variable domain, with remaining parts taken from reference TRBV19 and TRBJ2-7, reads DGGITQSPKYLFRKEGQNVTLSCEQNLNHDAMYWYRQDPGQGLRLIYYSQIVNDFQKGDIAEGYSVSREKKESFPLTVTSAQKNPTAFYLCASSMAGQGTYEQYFGPGTRLTVT.

The chain carries TRBV10-3 and TRBJ2-6, with a weak D call TRBD1 (5 bases). Per germline, CDR1 ENHRY and CDR2 SYGVKD. The CDR3 is made up of 18 amino acids. V was clipped by 2 bases and J by 4 bases, with 18 bases between them. The CDR3 nucleotides read TGTGCCATCAGTGAGCAGGGAAGTTCTATCACAGGGGCCAACGTCCTGACTTTC. Residues: CAISEQGSSITGANVLTF.

This sequence joins TRBV4-1 and TRBJ2-7, with D perhaps matching TRBD2 (5 bases). Germline loops: CDR1 MGHRA, CDR2 YSYEKL. V shed 4 bases and J shed 3 bases, with 16 bases lying between them. There are 15 residues in the CDR3. CDR3 region: CASSPLISGIYEQYF. The CDR3 DNA reads TGCGCCAGCAGCCCTCTTATATCCGGGATCTACGAGCAGTACTTC.

For the CDR3, the DNA is TGTGCCAGCAGTTTACGTCAGGGAGGGGGCTACACCTTC. It is translated as CASSLRQGGGYTF. The V call is TRBV27, the J call TRBJ1-2; TRBD1 might be the D (5 bases). CDR3 size: 13 residues. V gave up 2 bases and J gave up 8 bases, with 12 bases separating them. The germline V gene encodes CDR1 MNHEY and CDR2 SMNVEV (reference sequence).

This chain joins TRBV19 and TRBJ1-1, with 7 bases fitting TRBD1. Germline values: CDR1 LNHDA, CDR2 SQIVND (reference sequence). This CDR3 is built from 14 residues. Trimming took 2 bases from V and 4 from J; bases not matched to a gene: 4. The CDR3 here is CASSIRQGSTEAFF. The CDR3 region has the DNA TGTGCCAGTAGTATACGACAGGGAAGCACTGAAGCTTTCTTT.

The chain uses TRBV5-6 and TRBJ1-2; D perhaps matches TRBD1 (5 bases). V gave up 4 bases and J gave up 8 bases, with 15 bases separating them. The germline V gene encodes CDR1 SGHDT and CDR2 YYEEEE. The CDR3 spans 13 residues. CDR3 sequence: CASSREGGGGYTF. Written as DNA, the CDR3 is TGTGCCAGCAGCCGCGAGGGCGGGGGGGGCTACACCTTC.

This sequence joins TRBV7-9 and TRBJ1-1, with D perhaps matching TRBD1 (5 bases). CDR1 SEHNR and CDR2 FQNEAQ come from the germline V gene (reference sequence). The V gene lost 4 bases and the J gene lost 6 bases, with 21 bases spanning the gap. CDR3 length: 16 residues. CDR3 loop: CASSSVVRDRGSEAFF. The DNA for the CDR3 is TGTGCCAGCAGCTCAGTAGTCAGGGATAGGGGCTCTGAAGCTTTCTTT.

This clone was seen just once. This rearrangement joins TRBV5-6 to TRBJ2-7; weak D call: TRBD1 (6 bases). Trimming took 0 bases from V and 2 from J, leaving 15 bases between them. The CDR3 extends over 16 amino acids. Germline V gives CDR1 SGHDT, CDR2 YYEEEE. CDR3 bases: TGTGCCAGCAGCTTGGGGTCCCCAGGGGCGGCCTACGAGCAGTACTTC. Translated: CASSLGSPGAAYEQYF.

The genes are TRBV5-6 and TRBJ2-7; D unclear. Germline-derived CDR1 and CDR2 are SGHDT and YYEEEE. Between the trimmed V and J ends, which lost 3 bases and 2 bases, there was a span of 3 bases. The CDR3 contains 11 residues. Written as DNA, the CDR3 is TGTGCCAGCAGCTCTACCTACGAGCAGTACTTC. Translating it yields CASSSTYEQYF.

This clone is medium-sized (0.01 to 0.1%). The V gene is TRBV7-2, the J gene TRBJ2-7, with 7 bases that match TRBD1. Per the germline V gene, CDR1 is SGHTA and CDR2 is FQGNSA. The CDR3 totals 13 residues. V lost 4 bases and J lost 2; bases outside the gene matches: 2. For the CDR3, the DNA is TGTGCCAGCAGCTGGGGGACAGCCTACGAGCAGTACTTC. It specifies CASSWGTAYEQYF. Drawing the rest from reference TRBV7-2 and TRBJ2-7, the complete variable domain is GAGVSQSPSNKVTEKGKDVELRCDPISGHTALYWYRQSLGQGLEFLIYFQGNSAPDKSGLPSDRFSAERTGGSVSTLTIQRTQQEDSAVYLCASSWGTAYEQYFGPGTRLTVT.

This clone was counted a few times. This rearrangement joins TRBV4-2 to TRBJ2-7; 9 bases match TRBD2. With V trimmed by 5 bases and J by 5 bases, 7 bases remained unmatched. The CDR3 totals 14 residues. Per germline, CDR1 LGHNA and CDR2 YNFKEQ. CDR3 in DNA: TGTGCCAGCAGCTCTGGCGGGGGGGCTAACGAGCAGTACTTC. Its protein is CASSSGGGANEQYF.

This chain links TRBV5-6 with TRBJ1-1; D might be TRBD1 (5 bases). Germline V CDR1 and CDR2: SGHDT, YYEEEE. The ends were cut back, 4 bases at V and 10 bases at J, with 14 bases in the middle. The CDR3 covers 12 residues. The CDR3: CASSLRGEGAFF. DNA for the CDR3: TGTGCCAGCAGCCTAAGGGGCGAAGGAGCTTTCTTT.

The rearrangement links TRBV6-5 to TRBJ1-1; tentatively, D is TRBD1 (5 bases). Between the trimmed V and J ends, which lost 11 bases and 1 base, there was a span of 11 bases. Germline V gene data show CDR1 as MNHEY and CDR2 as SVGAGI. The CDR3 is 12 residues long. The CDR3, as DNA: TGTGCCTACGGGGGGGGGAACACTGAAGCTTTCTTT. Its protein product is CAYGGGNTEAFF.